This T cell receptor (beta chain) was retrieved from a study of a mutant IDH1 vaccine in newly diagnosed glioma. The data were produced by immunoSEQ multiplex PCR, yet TCRdb's version contains in-frame clones alone and is incomplete. The data contain approximately 67,000 clones, around 80% of them singletons. The time point: baseline, week 1 (first vaccination visit). Described treatment: pre-vaccination baseline after standard-of-care therapy. Trimming shortened V by 10 bases and J by 8 bases, and 20 bases separated the two germline ends. The CDR3 spans 13 residues. Looked up from germline, CDR1 is LNHDA and CDR2 is SQIVND (reference sequence).

V usage is TRBV19 and J usage is TRBJ1-2; possible D gene TRBD1, 5 bases. This sample comprised peripheral blood mononuclear cells (PBMCs), obtained from a glioma patient treated with radiotherapy, temozolomide or both. The TCR originated in a woman aged 18-29 years with glioma. Some clones in this sample may be carry-over from other donors' samples. CDR3 nucleotides: TGTGCCACCCTCGGGGGGAACTCTAAGGGCTACACCTTC. Translation: CATLGGNSKGYTF.